This T cell receptor (beta chain) comes out of a study of CD8 T cells in Susac syndrome. The germline V gene encodes CDR1 SQVTM and CDR2 ANQGSEA. The CDR3 consists of 14 residues. The V gene lost 3 bases and the J gene lost 2 bases, with 13 bases spanning the gap. Random hexamers were used to reverse transcribe about 0.5 to 1 ug of RNA. Each CDR3 protein is one row after TCRdb ran MiXCR on the immunoSEQ multiplex PCR reads. The sample yields about 49,000 distinct CDR3 sequences, 90% to 95% seen once. The rearrangement joins TRBV29-1 to TRBJ1-2; D not certain. Material for sequencing was CD8+ T cells from PBMCs. The receptor comes from a human donor in good health. The CDR3 protein is CSVETKAFNYGYTF. The CDR3 DNA is TGCAGCGTTGAGACAAAGGCTTTCAACTATGGCTACACCTTC.